Following are 15 T cell receptor beta chains from one sample sequenced in a study of response to subunit inactivated influenza vaccine. In TCRdb, the RT-PCR reads were re-called with MiXCR into one record per CDR3 protein. This table has around 200,000 distinct CDR3 sequences, roughly 8.7% appearing once. The sequences come from non-naive T cells sorted from PBMCs, collected on the day of vaccination. The receptors originated from a man aged 50-60 years who received an inactivated influenza vaccine.

A few counts support this clonotype. The chain recombines TRBV7-2 with TRBJ2-5; tentatively, D is TRBD1 (6 bases). Germline values: CDR1 SGHTA, CDR2 FQGNSA. This CDR3 region has 17 residues. Trimming pared 2 bases from V and 3 bases from J, leaving 19 bases between. The CDR3 DNA reads TGTGCCAGCAGCTTATCTCGCACCGGGACAACCAAAGAGACCCAGTACTTC. This codes for CASSLSRTGTTKETQYF.

This rearrangement joins TRBV5-4 to TRBJ2-5, with no clear D. V lost 4 bases and J lost 5, with 18 bases in between. The length of the CDR3 is 15 residues. Germline assignment: CDR1 SGHNT and CDR2 YYREEE (reference sequence). CDR3 sequence (DNA): TGTGCCAGCAGCACCCCCGCAGTGCCTCGGGAGACCCAGTACTTC. Residues: CASSTPAVPRETQYF.

The chain carries TRBV5-4 and TRBJ2-7, with TRBD1 identical over 8 bases. This CDR3 is 14 amino acids long. Trimming removed 4 bases from V and 5 bases from J; junction bases left unmatched: 8. Per the germline V gene, CDR1 is SGHNT and CDR2 is YYREEE (reference sequence). CDR3 coding DNA: TGTGCCAGCAGCCCAAGGACAGGGTTCGACGAGCAGTACTTC. Protein sequence: CASSPRTGFDEQYF.

The chain recombines TRBV9 with TRBJ1-6; D is undetermined. The CDR3 runs to 15 residues. In germline, CDR1 is SGDLS, CDR2 YYNGEE. Trimming stripped 0 bases from V and 8 bases from J, with 12 bases between. The CDR3 protein is CASSVESGRHSPLHF. As DNA, the CDR3 is TGTGCCAGCAGCGTAGAGAGTGGTCGGCATTCACCCCTCCACTTT.

This clonotype was seen ten or more times. The chain combines TRBV20-1 with TRBJ2-3; D gene uncertain. This CDR3 is built from 14 residues. Trimming removed 5 bases at V and 7 bases at J, with 19 bases between. Germline assignment: CDR1 DFQATT and CDR2 SNEGSKA (reference sequence). The CDR3 protein is CSAQSFAERNTQYF. Written as DNA, the CDR3 is TGCAGTGCTCAAAGTTTCGCGGAACGGAATACGCAGTATTTT.

This chain joins TRBV6-2 or TRBV6-3 and TRBJ1-4; the match to TRBD1 covers 7 bases. The CDR3 spans 15 residues. From germline, CDR1 is MNHEY and CDR2 SVGEGT. After removal of 5 bases from V and 6 bases from J, the junction contained 9 bases not matched to a gene. The CDR3: CASSVTGTVYEKLFF. The CDR3 DNA follows: TGTGCCAGCAGTGTCACCGGGACAGTCTATGAAAAACTGTTTTTT.

In its sample, this clonotype was seen a few times. The rearrangement links TRBV7-2 to TRBJ2-1; 9 bases are a match to TRBD1. Unmatched junction bases numbered 2, after V lost 4 bases and J lost 7 bases. The CDR3 is 13 amino acids. CDR1 and CDR2 from the germline V gene are SGHTA and FQGNSA. CDR3 nucleotides: TGTGCCAGCAGCTACGGGACAGGGAATGAGCAGTTCTTC. Amino acid sequence: CASSYGTGNEQFF.

The chain uses TRBV20-1 and TRBJ2-1; 8 nucleotides align to TRBD2. This CDR3 is 12 amino acids long. With V trimmed by 7 bases and J by 7 bases, 6 bases remained unmatched. The germline CDR1 and CDR2 sequences are DFQATT and SNEGSKA (reference sequence). For the CDR3, the DNA is TGCAGTGACAGCGGGAGAGCAAATGAGCAGTTCTTC. It encodes CSDSGRANEQFF.

This clonotype appeared many times. The rearrangement links TRBV12-3 or TRBV12-4 to TRBJ1-1; TRBD1 is a possible D gene (5 bases). This CDR3 comprises 14 residues. Trimming took off 3 bases at V and 4 bases at J, with 12 bases between the two ends. This chain's CDR3 is CASSFNRGGTEAFF. DNA of the CDR3: TGTGCCAGCAGTTTCAACCGCGGGGGCACTGAAGCTTTCTTT.

This chain uses TRBV28 with TRBJ2-1, with TRBD2 identical over 9 bases. The V gene's germline CDR1 is MDHEN and CDR2 SYDVKM. CDR3 length equals 17 residues. V lost 6 bases and J lost 1; bases outside the gene matches: 10. CDR3 residues: CASSQIASGVSYNEQFF. The CDR3 DNA reads as TGTGCCAGCAGCCAAATCGCTAGCGGGGTTTCCTACAATGAGCAGTTCTTC.

The J gene is TRBJ2-3, the V gene TRBV9, with D perhaps TRBD2 (6 bases). V lost 4 bases and J 1 base, leaving 13 bases between the germline ends. The CDR3 contains 15 residues. Per the germline V gene, CDR1 is SGDLS and CDR2 is YYNGEE. The CDR3 region has the DNA TGTGCCAGCAGCCCTGGGACTCACCGCACAGATACGCAGTATTTT. This codes for CASSPGTHRTDTQYF.

The gene calls are TRBV20-1 and TRBJ2-5; 12 nucleotides align to TRBD1. The J segment lost 5 bases and the V segment lost 0 bases, leaving 10 bases of the junction unmatched. The CDR3 length is 17 residues. Germline lookup yields CDR1 DFQATT and CDR2 SNEGSKA (reference sequence). The DNA for the CDR3 is TGCAGTGCTAGAGATTTGCGACGGGACAGGGGGCGGGAGACCCAGTACTTC. Its protein is CSARDLRRDRGRETQYF.

This chain links TRBV7-2 with TRBJ2-1, with 8 bases matching TRBD2. Germline assignment: CDR1 SGHTA and CDR2 FQGNSA. With 3 bases clipped from V and 8 bases from J, the junction kept 6 bases outside the gene matches. The CDR3 is 14 residues long. CDR3 sequence: CASSLSGGGDEQFF. In DNA, the CDR3 is TGTGCCAGCAGCTTGTCGGGAGGGGGGGATGAGCAGTTCTTC.

This clonotype was counted many times. The gene calls are TRBV20-1 and TRBJ2-3; 9 nucleotides align to TRBD2. The junction had 0 bases not matched to a gene; V was cut back by 4 bases and J by 4 bases. Germline V lookup: CDR1 DFQATT, CDR2 SNEGSKA (reference sequence). The CDR3 is 12 residues long. The CDR3 sequence is CSATSGADTQYF. CDR3 in DNA: TGCAGTGCTACTAGCGGGGCAGATACGCAGTATTTT.

The CDR3 reads CASSEETGFYEQYF. The CDR3 bases are TGTGCCAGCAGTGAAGAAACTGGATTCTACGAGCAGTACTTC. This chain links TRBV25-1 with TRBJ2-7; the D is unclear. The germline V gene has CDR1 MGHDK and CDR2 SYGVNS. The CDR3 is made up of 14 amino acids. The ends were cut back, 2 bases at V and 3 bases at J, with 11 bases in the middle.